Detailed here is one T cell receptor beta chain. The antigen remains unidentified. This record belongs to a study of beta chain features in type 1 diabetes. The study's findings and limits: Among type 1 diabetes patients, VDJ junctions had fewer insertions and more deletions. Cells carrying high TCR expression could end up over-represented when cDNA is sequenced.

This CDR3 region has 14 residues. Sort purity for all populations was recorded as exceeding 98%. The entirety of the isolated RNA underwent reverse transcription, so expressed TCRB transcripts were sequenced. TCRdb keeps only in-frame clones here, not all; method: immunoSEQ multiplex PCR. The sample lists fewer than 250,000 clones, 13% to 15% seen once, with around 0.03% in the top ten. This chain links TRBV12-2 with TRBJ1-2. TRBV12-2 is a documented pseudogene. Material: naive CD4+ T cells from blood. This clonotype was obtained from a woman aged 40 to 50 in good health. DNA of the CDR3: TGTGCAAGACCTAAGCACCTACGGGGCTATGGCTACACCTTC. This encodes CARPKHLRGYGYTF.